This T cell receptor (beta chain) was sequenced for a study of PD-L1 blockade in urothelial cancer (dated by TCRdb to 2015 to 2018). At the level of the whole study: Every patient began therapy in about 2014 and was given atezolizumab 1,200 mg intravenously every 3 weeks. About 90% of the 29 patients were males with bladder-origin urothelial cancer, and about 60% of the 29 reported a prior smoking history. An ECOG performance status of 0 or 1 was recorded for the patients, and 0 to 3 prior chemotherapy regimens had been received by the patients. Blood samples were analyzed at two time points: 3 weeks after treatment start (second dose) and 6 weeks after treatment start. Blood samples gave median yields of about 150,000 T cells and 82,636 unique TCRs, along with a median clonality of 0.080. The study was an exploratory multi-omic analysis of somatic, immune and clinical correlates of response to PD-L1 blockade with atezolizumab in urothelial cancer. Pretreatment tumor samples, along with matched peripheral blood collected serially before and after atezolizumab treatment, underwent TCR sequencing. Durable clinical benefit was defined as progression-free survival longer than 6 months, and TCR features were also tested against progression-free and overall survival. In the same patients, pretreatment tumors underwent whole exome sequencing and RNA sequencing in addition to TCR sequencing. Durable clinical benefit was achieved by nine patients and was not achieved by 20 patients. Pretreatment blood TCR-seq was available for about 27 patients, at least one posttreatment blood collection was obtained for 24 patients, and tumor TCR-seq was available for 24 patients.

Broader findings and caveats from the paper: Among patients with durable benefit, tumor-associated TCR clones showed greater expansion in peripheral blood 3 weeks after treatment started (n ≈ 22, p = 0.022). Because of the small sample size (n of about 29) and the many exploratory analyses performed, the results are intended to be regarded as hypothesis-generating. Improved progression-free and overall survival was found to be associated with pretreatment peripheral blood TCR clonality below the median.

In the paper's terms, the time point label means: pretreatment peripheral blood. A total of 29 patients with locally advanced or metastatic urothelial carcinoma, treated at Memorial Sloan Kettering on a trial protocol, made up the cohort. Peripheral blood mononuclear cells were collected pretreatment and during treatment, with between 1 and 8 total time points per patient. The Qiagen DNeasy Blood extraction kit was used to purify genomic DNA from total PBMCs and tumor samples. PBMCs were collected pretreatment and during treatment, and were isolated and stored as previously described. CDR1 SEHNR and CDR2 FQNEAQ are derived from the germline V gene (reference sequence). For this chain, trimming is 5 bases at the V end and 9 bases at the J end, and the number of junction bases without a gene match is 3. From cysteine to phenylalanine, the CDR3 is 13 amino acids long. CDR3 DNA is the only sequence kept; it has 39 bases, read in frame from the first base.

As concerns this clone: This receptor's antigen is unknown. Base qualities are missing; no much larger clone stands one base away.

To estimate absolute template abundance from read counts, synthetic TCR analog templates were spiked into each PCR. The immunoSEQ assay used bias-controlled V and J gene primers to amplify TCRbeta CDR3 regions from genomic DNA. Rearranged TCRbeta segments were sequenced at approximately 20X coverage. Under the source paper's analysis protocol: Clustering was used to correct sequencing errors, and CDR3s were annotated against IMGT to assign V, D and J genes. Only productive TCRbeta rearrangements were used in downstream analyses, excluding out-of-frame or stop-codon sequences. Clonality was computed as one minus Shannon entropy normalized by the log of the number of unique productive sequences. Clones differing between time points or between blood and tumor were identified by Fisher's exact test with Benjamini-Hochberg correction at adjusted p below 0.01. TCRdb took over this immuneACCESS table, retaining in-frame rearrangements with V and J assigned. Such tables are incomplete; in checked studies, under half of the missing clones stem from an unresolved V gene, and the remainder is unexplained. The V and J calls and the clone size are those of that table, but D and trimming were determined from the DNA. For this sample the table gives fewer than 100,000 clones, of which roughly 80% were detected only once. The top ten hold 6.7% of the sample.

This material consisted of PBMCs, taken around atezolizumab (anti-PD-L1) treatment. The TCR originated in a man between 40 and 49 years old with urothelial cancer. This receptor chain uses TRBV7-9 and TRBJ2-4, with 11 bases aligning to TRBD1. The DNA reads as follows: TGTGCCAGCAGCGCCGGGACAGGGGGCATTCAGTACTTC. It specifies CASSAGTGGIQYF.